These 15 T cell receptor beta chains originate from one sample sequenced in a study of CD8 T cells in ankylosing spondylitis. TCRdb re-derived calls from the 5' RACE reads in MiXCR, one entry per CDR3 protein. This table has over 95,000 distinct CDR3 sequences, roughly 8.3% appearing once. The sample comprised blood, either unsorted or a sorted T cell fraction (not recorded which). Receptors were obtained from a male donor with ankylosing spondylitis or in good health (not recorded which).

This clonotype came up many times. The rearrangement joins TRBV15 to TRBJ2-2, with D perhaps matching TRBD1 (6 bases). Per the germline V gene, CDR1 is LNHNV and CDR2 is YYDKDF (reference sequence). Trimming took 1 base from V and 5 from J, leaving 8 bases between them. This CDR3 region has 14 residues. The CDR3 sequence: CATSRGRGTGELFF. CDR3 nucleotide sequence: TGTGCCACCAGCAGAGGCAGGGGTACCGGGGAGCTGTTTTTT.

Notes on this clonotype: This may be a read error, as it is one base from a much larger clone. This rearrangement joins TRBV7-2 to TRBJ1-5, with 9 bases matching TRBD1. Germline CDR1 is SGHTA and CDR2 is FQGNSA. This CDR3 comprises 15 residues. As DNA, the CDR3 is TGTGCCAGCAGCTTAGGGGACAGGGCTAGTCAGCTCCAGCATTTT. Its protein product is CASSLGDRASQLQHF.

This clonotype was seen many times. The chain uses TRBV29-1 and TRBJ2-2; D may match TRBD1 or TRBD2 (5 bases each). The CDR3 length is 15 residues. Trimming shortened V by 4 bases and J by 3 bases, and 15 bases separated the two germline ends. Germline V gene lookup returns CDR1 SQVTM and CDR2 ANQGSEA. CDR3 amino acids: CSVGGKGVDTGELFF. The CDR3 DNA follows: TGCAGCGTTGGGGGGAAAGGGGTCGACACCGGGGAGCTGTTTTTT.

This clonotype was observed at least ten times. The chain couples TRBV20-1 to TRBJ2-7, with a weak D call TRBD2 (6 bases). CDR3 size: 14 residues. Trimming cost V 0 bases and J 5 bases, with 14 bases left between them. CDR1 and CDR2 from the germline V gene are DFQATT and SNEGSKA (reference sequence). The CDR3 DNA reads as TGCAGTGCTAGAGATGAGGCGGGGTTTGACGAGCAGTACTTC. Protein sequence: CSARDEAGFDEQYF.

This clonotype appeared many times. Here the CDR3 reads CSARTGADGYTF. The CDR3 DNA sequence: TGCAGTGCTAGAACTGGGGCGGATGGCTACACCTTC. The chain links TRBV20-1 to TRBJ1-2; TRBD1 might be the D (5 bases). The length of the CDR3 is 12 residues. V lost 2 bases and J 6 bases, leaving 10 bases between the germline ends. CDR1 is DFQATT and CDR2 is SNEGSKA in the germline V gene (reference sequence).

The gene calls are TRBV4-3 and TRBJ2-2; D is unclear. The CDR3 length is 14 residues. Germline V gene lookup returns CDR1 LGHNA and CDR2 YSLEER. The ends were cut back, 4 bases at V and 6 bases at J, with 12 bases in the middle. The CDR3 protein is CASSPLARPGELFF. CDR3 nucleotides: TGCGCCAGCAGCCCCTTAGCTAGGCCCGGGGAGCTGTTTTTT.

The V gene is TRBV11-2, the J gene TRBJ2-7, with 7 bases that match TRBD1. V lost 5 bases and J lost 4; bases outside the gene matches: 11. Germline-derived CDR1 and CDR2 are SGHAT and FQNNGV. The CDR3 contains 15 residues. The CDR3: CASSPLTGPSYEQYF. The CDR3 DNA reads TGTGCCAGCAGCCCCCTGACAGGGCCGTCTTACGAGCAGTACTTC.

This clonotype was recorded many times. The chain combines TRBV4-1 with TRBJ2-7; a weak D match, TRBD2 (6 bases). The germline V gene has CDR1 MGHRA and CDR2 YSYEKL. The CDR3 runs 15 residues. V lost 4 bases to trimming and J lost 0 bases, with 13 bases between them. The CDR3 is CASSPLADSSYEQYF. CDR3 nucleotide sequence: TGCGCCAGCAGCCCGTTAGCGGATAGCTCCTACGAGCAGTACTTC.

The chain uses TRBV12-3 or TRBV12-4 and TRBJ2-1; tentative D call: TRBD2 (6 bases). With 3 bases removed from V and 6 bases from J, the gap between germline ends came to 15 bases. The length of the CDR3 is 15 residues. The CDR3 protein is CASSFIGGGRNEQFF. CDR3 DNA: TGTGCCAGCAGTTTCATTGGGGGAGGCCGCAATGAGCAGTTCTTC.

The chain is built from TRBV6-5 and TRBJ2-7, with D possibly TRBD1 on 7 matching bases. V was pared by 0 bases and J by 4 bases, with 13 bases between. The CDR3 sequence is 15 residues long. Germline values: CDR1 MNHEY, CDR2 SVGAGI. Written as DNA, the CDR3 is TGTGCCAGCAGTTACTCGCCAGGGGGGACATACGAGCAGTACTTC. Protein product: CASSYSPGGTYEQYF.

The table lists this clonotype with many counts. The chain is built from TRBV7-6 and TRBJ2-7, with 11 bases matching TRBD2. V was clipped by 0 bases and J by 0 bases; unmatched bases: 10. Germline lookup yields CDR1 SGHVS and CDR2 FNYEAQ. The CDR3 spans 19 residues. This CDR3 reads CASSLAASGRPQSSYEQYF. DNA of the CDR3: TGTGCCAGCAGCTTAGCCGCTAGCGGGAGGCCTCAGAGCTCCTACGAGCAGTACTTC.

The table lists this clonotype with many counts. The CDR3 nucleotides are TGCGCCAGCAGCTTGGCCATTTCAGAAGGAGTGCAGTTCTTC. Encoded protein: CASSLAISEGVQFF. The chain links TRBV5-1 to TRBJ2-1; D is unresolved. V lost 0 bases and J 12 bases, leaving 16 bases between the germline ends. Germline V gives CDR1 SGHRS, CDR2 YFSETQ. CDR3 size: 14 residues.

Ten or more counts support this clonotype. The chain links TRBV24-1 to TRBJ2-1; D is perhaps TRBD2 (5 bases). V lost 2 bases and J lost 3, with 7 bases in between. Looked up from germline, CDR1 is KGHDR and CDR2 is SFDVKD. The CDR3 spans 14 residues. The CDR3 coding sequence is TGTGCCACCAGTGATTCCGACTACTACAATGAGCAGTTCTTC. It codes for CATSDSDYYNEQFF.

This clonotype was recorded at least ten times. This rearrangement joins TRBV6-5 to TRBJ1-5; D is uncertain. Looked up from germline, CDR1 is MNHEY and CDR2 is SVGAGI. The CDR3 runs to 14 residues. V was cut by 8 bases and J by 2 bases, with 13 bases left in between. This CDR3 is CASSLPGGNQPQHF. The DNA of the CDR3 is TGTGCCAGCTCACTCCCCGGGGGCAATCAGCCCCAGCATTTT.

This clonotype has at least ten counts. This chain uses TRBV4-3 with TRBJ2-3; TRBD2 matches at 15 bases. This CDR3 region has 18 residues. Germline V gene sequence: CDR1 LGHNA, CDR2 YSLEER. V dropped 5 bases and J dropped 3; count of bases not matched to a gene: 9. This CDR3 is CASSSGLAGGGRTDTQYF. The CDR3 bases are TGCGCCAGCAGCTCGGGACTAGCGGGAGGAGGTAGGACAGATACGCAGTATTTT.